This record concerns one TCR beta chain sequence. The antigen remains undetermined. The sample comes from a study of radiotherapy plus CTLA-4 blockade in lung cancer. Study findings and constraints: In blood, early T cell clone dynamics reportedly predicted response best, together with interferon-beta.

Produced via immunoSEQ multiplex PCR; TCRdb's table is partial and in-frame only. This sample has tens of thousands of clones, with 72% found just once. The CDR3 is 13 amino acids. Trimming cost V 8 bases and J 0 bases, with 10 bases left between them. Germline-derived CDR1 and CDR2 are MNHNS and SASEGT. Receiving focal radiation plus CTLA-4 blockade with ipilimumab were patients who had chemo-refractory metastatic non-small-cell lung cancer. This sequence originates from a human donor with non-small cell lung cancer whose response to radiotherapy plus ipilimumab could not be evaluated. V is TRBV6-1 and J is TRBJ1-1, with D hard to call. Sequenced here: peripheral blood, sampled from a patient treated with radiotherapy plus ipilimumab. CDR3 sequence: CASQFVLNTEAFF. CDR3 DNA sequence: TGTGCCAGCCAGTTTGTCCTGAACACTGAAGCTTTCTTT.